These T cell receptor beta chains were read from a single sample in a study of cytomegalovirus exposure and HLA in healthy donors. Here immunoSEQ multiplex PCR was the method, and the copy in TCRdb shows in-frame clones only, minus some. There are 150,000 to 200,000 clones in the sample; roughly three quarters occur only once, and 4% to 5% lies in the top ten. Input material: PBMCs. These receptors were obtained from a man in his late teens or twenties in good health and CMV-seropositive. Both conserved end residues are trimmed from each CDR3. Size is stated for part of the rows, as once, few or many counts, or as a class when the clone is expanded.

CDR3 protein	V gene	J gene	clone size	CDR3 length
ASSREVRGEAF	TRBV18	TRBJ1-1	few	11
ASSIGPSFMNTEAF	TRBV19	TRBJ1-1	-	14
ASSESGTSSDTQY	TRBV19	TRBJ2-3	-	13
ASSARGGRVTEAF	TRBV7-8	TRBJ1-1	few	13
ASSFDGQGAENEQF	TRBV5-1	TRBJ2-1	few	14
ASSPGQGGTDTQY	TRBV19	TRBJ2-3	-	13
ASSPGGAQETQY	TRBV6-6	TRBJ2-5	few	12
ASSIQGGRGADTQY	TRBV19	TRBJ2-3	-	14
SVGVTSGANVLT	TRBV29-1	TRBJ2-6	-	12
SVLVDQGAKDTQY	TRBV29-1	TRBJ2-3	few	13
ASSRDTERQF	TRBV5-1	TRBJ2-1	-	10
ASSESGAGKVTETQY	TRBV6-1	TRBJ2-5	once	15
SVDNRGDRNEQF	TRBV29-1	TRBJ2-1	-	12
ASSPTLTQSPIGYT	TRBV4-1	TRBJ1-2	-	14
ASSDPDRSDQPQH	TRBV6-1	TRBJ1-5	-	13
ASSLRLDRPNTEAF	TRBV7-2	TRBJ1-1	few	14
ASSLVGGGSDTQY	TRBV11-3	TRBJ2-3	-	13
ASSTRAGSYNEQF	TRBV5-6	TRBJ2-1	once	13
ASTHRPYGQVNTEAF	TRBV7-9	TRBJ1-1	few	15
ASSVAKDRTPSTDTQY	TRBV9	TRBJ2-3	-	16
ASSPYTAGLAGTDTQY	TRBV7-3	TRBJ2-3	-	16
ASSRRGLADNTGELF	TRBV7-8	TRBJ2-2	-	15
ASTPGVGYT	TRBV6-5	TRBJ1-2	-	9
ASSQTGLSGNTIY	TRBV4-1	TRBJ1-3	few	13
ASSPSLSEPQY	TRBV18	TRBJ2-4	few	11
ASSPAGSISGNTIY	TRBV28	TRBJ1-3	-	14
ASSPGTGTGNQPQH	TRBV27	TRBJ1-5	-	14
ASSKEGGAF	TRBV21-1	TRBJ1-1	-	9
AWSDGREDSTDTQY	TRBV30	TRBJ2-3	few	14
ASSEAGAYNSPLH	TRBV6-1	TRBJ1-6	-	13
ASSFISDRGNEQF	TRBV5-1	TRBJ2-1	-	13
ASALGAGGYNEQF	TRBV4-1	TRBJ2-1	-	13
AWSFKRQGGGLDEQF	TRBV30	TRBJ2-1	-	15
ATSKKAGSNQPQH	TRBV6-5	TRBJ1-5	once	13
ASSWGTGSMGGYT	TRBV6-5	TRBJ1-2	-	13
ASSRQGEYLRAGANVLT	TRBV19	TRBJ2-6	-	17
ASTRQGNSPLH	TRBV28	TRBJ1-6	-	11
SISTGGNTEAF	TRBV29-1	TRBJ1-1	few	11
AISEAQGNVQPQH	TRBV10-3	TRBJ1-5	few	13
ASSKGQGALEGYGYT	TRBV7-9	TRBJ1-2	-	15
SVESLGGNYGYT	TRBV29-1	TRBJ1-2	-	12
ASSLDGLAGELF	TRBV27	TRBJ2-2	-	12
ASSLDAVNTGELF	TRBV7-7	TRBJ2-2	few	13
ARGDSGNTIY	TRBV30	TRBJ1-3	few	10
ASSAPDQTVNDEKLF	TRBV7-9	TRBJ1-4	-	15
ASSQDPGGWGYT	TRBV6-5	TRBJ1-2	-	12
AMRRSSNQPQH	TRBV10-3	TRBJ1-5	-	11
ASTFGQGPSGANVLT	TRBV19	TRBJ2-6	-	15
ASSLGAGGQGDTQY	TRBV5-1	TRBJ2-3	few	14
ASSLGSGYNSPLH	TRBV25-1	TRBJ1-6	few	13
ASSREATDEKLF	TRBV5-4	TRBJ1-4	-	12
ASSYSIGGSTEAF	TRBV6-6	TRBJ1-1	-	13
ASSVTLRGTEAF	TRBV5-6	TRBJ1-1	-	12
ASSSQEEDTQY	TRBV13	TRBJ2-3	few	11
ASSFLVESSSTEAF	TRBV7-8	TRBJ1-1	-	14
ASSLELRRDTEAF	TRBV5-1	TRBJ1-1	-	13
ASSLRTGTLKTEAF	TRBV5-4	TRBJ1-1	few	14
ASSLIHRARSGDLNEKLF	TRBV18	TRBJ1-4	-	18